This T cell receptor (beta chain) stems from a study of blood T cell repertoires in COVID-19. Study as a whole: Both acute and convalescent COVID-19 samples were obtained from the United States, Italy and Spain. T cells, B-cell-depleted T cells, or PBMCs supplied cDNA or gDNA.

The germline gives CDR1 LGHDT, CDR2 YNNKEL (reference sequence). The CDR3 contains 13 residues. Trimming took off 1 base at V and 10 bases at J, with 11 bases between the two ends. Original methodology: Amplification from reference gene primers served as the basis for estimated nucleated cell counts. Some clones are missing from TCRdb's copy, which holds only in-frame ones; the method was immunoSEQ multiplex PCR. V, J and clone size reflect that table, while D and trimming were determined from the DNA. The table includes about 97,000 clones, more than 75% detected once. The rearrangement joins TRBV3-1 (or the pseudogene TRBV3-2) to TRBJ2-1, with a possible D match to TRBD2 (6 bases). Sequenced input: peripheral blood. The TCR was taken from a man between 50 and 59 years old with active or convalescent COVID-19. The CDR3 loop reads CASSQVEGLEQFF. The DNA for the CDR3 is TGTGCCAGCAGCCAAGTGGAGGGTTTAGAGCAGTTCTTC.